This passage covers 13 T cell receptor beta chains from one sample sequenced in a study of blood T cell repertoires in COVID-19. The protocol was immunoSEQ multiplex PCR, while the TCRdb copy is restricted to in-frame clones and leaves out a portion. This sample has about 150,000 clones, with about 85% found just once. The sample comprised peripheral blood. Source of these receptors: a man older than 75 with COVID-19, enrolled during active disease.

The chain uses TRBV6-5 and TRBJ2-5, with 8 bases identical to TRBD2. CDR3 size: 14 residues. Germline CDR1 and CDR2: MNHEY and SVGAGI. J was trimmed by 5 bases and V by 10 bases; bases with no gene match: 12. As DNA, the CDR3 is TGTGCCACCTTCCGACCGGGGGGGCGGGAGACCCAGTACTTC. Its protein is CATFRPGGRETQYF.

As to this clone: Other DNA variants within this sample encode the same CDR3. The genes are TRBV28 and TRBJ1-1; possibly TRBD1 for D (5 bases). The germline V and J ends were trimmed by 2 bases and 1 base, with 11 bases remaining between them. CDR1 is MDHEN, CDR2 SYDVKM, per germline. The CDR3 length is 15 residues. The CDR3 sequence is CASSLVGPSNTEAFF. For the CDR3, the DNA is TGTGCCAGCAGTTTAGTGGGGCCCTCGAACACTGAAGCTTTCTTT.

The CDR3 coding sequence is TGTGCCAGCAGTGACACCGGGACACATGACGATCAGCCCCAGCATTTT. Translation: CASSDTGTHDDQPQHF. The chain has TRBV6-1 and TRBJ1-5; D perhaps matches TRBD1 (6 bases). Germline V CDR1 and CDR2: MNHNS, SASEGT. This CDR3 region has 16 residues. V gave up 3 bases and J gave up 5 bases, with 17 bases separating them.

The V call is TRBV19, the J call TRBJ1-5; D uncertain. The V gene's germline CDR1 is LNHDA and CDR2 SQIVND (reference sequence). Between the trimmed V and J ends, which lost 3 bases and 8 bases, there was a span of 11 bases. The CDR3 has 13 amino acids. CDR3 in DNA: TGTGCCAGTAGTATCGACCGGGAGGAGCCCCAGCATTTT. This codes for CASSIDREEPQHF.

The chain joins TRBV5-4 to TRBJ1-6; D unresolved. The germline CDR1 and CDR2 sequences are SGHNT and YYREEE (reference sequence). The CDR3 totals 15 residues. V lost 1 base to trimming and J lost 0 bases, with 5 bases between them. CDR3 in DNA: TGTGCCAGCAGCTTGATGAGCTCCTATAATTCACCCCTCCACTTT. Protein sequence: CASSLMSSYNSPLHF.

The chain links TRBV6-6 to TRBJ2-7; D is perhaps TRBD2 (5 bases). The germline gives CDR1 MNHNY, CDR2 SVGAGI (reference sequence). The germline V and J ends were trimmed by 10 bases and 3 bases, with 13 bases remaining between them. The CDR3 is 12 amino acids. CDR3 region: CATRAGLYEQYF. For the CDR3, the DNA is TGTGCCACCAGAGCAGGACTCTACGAGCAGTACTTC.

The rearrangement uses TRBV18 and TRBJ1-2, with 7 bases matching TRBD1. The germline V gene has CDR1 KGHSH and CDR2 LQKENI. The CDR3 spans 15 residues. V shed 3 bases, J shed 2 bases, and the junction held 6 bases outside the gene matches. CDR3 protein: CASSPNTGANYGYTF. The CDR3 nucleotides read TGTGCCAGCTCACCCAATACAGGGGCAAACTATGGCTACACCTTC.

The chain carries TRBV5-4 and TRBJ1-1; TRBD1 matches 9 bases. CDR1 is SGHNT and CDR2 is YYREEE in the germline V gene (reference sequence). CDR3 length: 14 amino acids. Trimming cost V 5 bases and J 4 bases; bases outside gene matches: 6. The CDR3 is CASSWTGAGTEAFF. The CDR3 DNA reads as TGTGCCAGCAGTTGGACAGGGGCGGGCACTGAAGCTTTCTTT.

This clone was recorded only once. The chain employs TRBV9 and TRBJ1-2, with no clear D. Germline assignment: CDR1 SGDLS and CDR2 YYNGEE. The V gene lost 4 bases and the J gene lost 2 bases, with 15 bases spanning the gap. This CDR3 region has 15 residues. CDR3 nucleotides: TGTGCCAGCAGCCCTCACGAGGCTCCGAACTATGGCTACACCTTC. Translating gives CASSPHEAPNYGYTF.

The genes are TRBV5-1 and TRBJ1-2, with 8 bases matching TRBD1. Germline CDR1 SGHRS, CDR2 YFSETQ. The length of the CDR3 is 14 residues. J gave up 2 bases and V 4 bases, and 4 bases lay outside the gene matches. The CDR3 is CASSDGDRNYGYTF. The CDR3 region has the DNA TGCGCCAGCAGCGACGGGGACAGGAACTATGGCTACACCTTC.

The V and J genes are TRBV7-2 and TRBJ1-2; D not resolved. Per the germline V gene, CDR1 is SGHTA and CDR2 is FQGNSA. The length of the CDR3 is 14 residues. Trimming took 2 bases from V and 4 from J, leaving 11 bases between them. This CDR3 is CASSLNQVFYGYTF. In nucleotides, the CDR3 is TGTGCCAGCAGCTTAAATCAGGTCTTCTATGGCTACACCTTC. Variable domain in full (rest from reference TRBV7-2 and TRBJ1-2): GAGVSQSPSNKVTEKGKDVELRCDPISGHTALYWYRQSLGQGLEFLIYFQGNSAPDKSGLPSDRFSAERTGGSVSTLTIQRTQQEDSAVYLCASSLNQVFYGYTFGSGTRLTVV.

The chain is built from TRBV11-3 and TRBJ1-1; 8 positions match TRBD1. The CDR3 spans 14 residues. CDR1 and CDR2 from the germline V gene are SGHNT and YENEEA. V trimming: 5 bases; J trimming: 4 bases; junction bases outside the gene matches: 6. The CDR3 spells CASSIQQGATEAFF. The CDR3 coding sequence is TGTGCCAGCAGCATCCAGCAGGGGGCCACTGAAGCTTTCTTT.

V gene TRBV5-4 combines with J gene TRBJ2-2; the D is unclear. The CDR3 runs 13 residues. CDR1 is SGHNT, CDR2 YYREEE, per germline (reference sequence). The V end was cut by 6 bases, the J end by 5 bases, with 11 bases between. Here the CDR3 DNA reads TGTGCCAGCAAAGCGAGTCCGACCGGGGAGCTGTTTTTT. This translates into CASKASPTGELFF.